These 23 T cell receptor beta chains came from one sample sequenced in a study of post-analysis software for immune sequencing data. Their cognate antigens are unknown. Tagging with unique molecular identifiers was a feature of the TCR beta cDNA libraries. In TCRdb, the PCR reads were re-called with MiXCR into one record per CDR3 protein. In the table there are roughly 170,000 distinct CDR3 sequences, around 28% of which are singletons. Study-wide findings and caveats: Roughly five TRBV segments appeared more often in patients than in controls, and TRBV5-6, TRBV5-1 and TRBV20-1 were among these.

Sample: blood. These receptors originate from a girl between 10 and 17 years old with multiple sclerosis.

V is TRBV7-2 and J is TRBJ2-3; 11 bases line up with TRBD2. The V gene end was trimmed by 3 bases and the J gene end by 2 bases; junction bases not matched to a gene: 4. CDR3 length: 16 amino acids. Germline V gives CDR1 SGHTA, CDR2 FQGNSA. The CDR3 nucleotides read TGTGCCAGCAGCTTCTTAGCGGGAGGGACCACAGATACGCAGTATTTT. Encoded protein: CASSFLAGGTTDTQYF. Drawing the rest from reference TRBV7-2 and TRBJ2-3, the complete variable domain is GAGVSQSPSNKVTEKGKDVELRCDPISGHTALYWYRQSLGQGLEFLIYFQGNSAPDKSGLPSDRFSAERTGGSVSTLTIQRTQQEDSAVYLCASSFLAGGTTDTQYFGPGTRLTVL.

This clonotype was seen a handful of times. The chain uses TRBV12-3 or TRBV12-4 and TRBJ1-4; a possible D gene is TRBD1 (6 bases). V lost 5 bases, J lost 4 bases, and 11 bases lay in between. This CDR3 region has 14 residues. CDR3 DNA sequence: TGTGCCAGCAGTCTGGACAGCCTTAATGAAAAACTGTTTTTT. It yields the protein CASSLDSLNEKLFF.

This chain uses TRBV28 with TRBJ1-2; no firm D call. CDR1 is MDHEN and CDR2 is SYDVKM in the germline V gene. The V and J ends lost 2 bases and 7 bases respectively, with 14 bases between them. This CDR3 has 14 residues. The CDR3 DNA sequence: TGTGCCAGCAGTTTACCCACAGAGTTCGGTGGCTACACCTTC. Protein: CASSLPTEFGGYTF.

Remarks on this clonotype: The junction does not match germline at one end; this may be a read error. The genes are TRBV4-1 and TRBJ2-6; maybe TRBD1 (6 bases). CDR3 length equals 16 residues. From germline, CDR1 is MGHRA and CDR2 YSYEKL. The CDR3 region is CASSQAQGPGADVLTF. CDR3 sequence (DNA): TGCGCCAGCAGCCAGGCTCAGGGGCCCGGGGCCGACGTCCTGACTTTC.

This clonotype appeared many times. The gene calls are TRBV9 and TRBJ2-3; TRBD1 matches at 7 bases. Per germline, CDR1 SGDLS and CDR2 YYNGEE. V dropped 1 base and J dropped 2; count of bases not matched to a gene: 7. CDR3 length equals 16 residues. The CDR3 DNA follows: TGTGCCAGCAGCGTACAAGGGACAGAGACCACAGATACGCAGTATTTT. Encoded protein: CASSVQGTETTDTQYF.

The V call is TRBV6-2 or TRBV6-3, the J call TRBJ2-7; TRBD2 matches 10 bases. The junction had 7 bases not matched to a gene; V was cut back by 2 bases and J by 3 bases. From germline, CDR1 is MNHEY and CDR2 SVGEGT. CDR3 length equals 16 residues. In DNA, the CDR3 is TGTGCCAGCAGTTACGACCCCTGGACTAGCGGCTACGAGCAGTACTTC. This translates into CASSYDPWTSGYEQYF.

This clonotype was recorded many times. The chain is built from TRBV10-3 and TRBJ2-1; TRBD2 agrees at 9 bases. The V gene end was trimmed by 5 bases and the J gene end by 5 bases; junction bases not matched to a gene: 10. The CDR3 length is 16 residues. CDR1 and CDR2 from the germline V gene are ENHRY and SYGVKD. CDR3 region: CAISLHLAGSDNEQFF. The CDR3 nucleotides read TGTGCCATCAGTCTCCACCTAGCGGGATCAGACAATGAGCAGTTCTTC.

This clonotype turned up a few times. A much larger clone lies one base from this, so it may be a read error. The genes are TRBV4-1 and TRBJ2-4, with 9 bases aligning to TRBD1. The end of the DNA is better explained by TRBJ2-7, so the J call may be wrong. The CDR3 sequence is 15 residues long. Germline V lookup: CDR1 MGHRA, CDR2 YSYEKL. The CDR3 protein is CAGSQPYRGLYEQYF. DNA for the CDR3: TGCGCCGGCAGCCAACCCTACAGGGGGCTCTACGAGCAGTACTTC.

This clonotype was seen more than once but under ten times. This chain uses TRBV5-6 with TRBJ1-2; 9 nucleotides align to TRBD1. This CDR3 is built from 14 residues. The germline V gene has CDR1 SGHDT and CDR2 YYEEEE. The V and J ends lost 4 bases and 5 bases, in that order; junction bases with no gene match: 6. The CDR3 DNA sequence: TGTGCCAGCAGCCGGGTTGGGACAGGGTATGGCTACACCTTC. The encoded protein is CASSRVGTGYGYTF.

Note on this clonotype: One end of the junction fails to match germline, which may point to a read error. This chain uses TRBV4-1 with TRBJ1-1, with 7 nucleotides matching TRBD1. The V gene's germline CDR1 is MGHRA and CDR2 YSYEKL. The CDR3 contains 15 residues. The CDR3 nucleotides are TGCGCCGGCAGCCAATTAGGGGGCGCGGGCACTGAAGCTTTCTTT. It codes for CAGSQLGGAGTEAFF.

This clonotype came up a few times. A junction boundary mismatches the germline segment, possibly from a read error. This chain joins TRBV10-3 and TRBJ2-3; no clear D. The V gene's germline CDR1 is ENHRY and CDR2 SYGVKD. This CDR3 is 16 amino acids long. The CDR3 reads CAIGESITLSTDTQYF. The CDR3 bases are TGTGCCATCGGTGAGTCGATCACCCTTAGCACAGATACGCAGTATTTT.

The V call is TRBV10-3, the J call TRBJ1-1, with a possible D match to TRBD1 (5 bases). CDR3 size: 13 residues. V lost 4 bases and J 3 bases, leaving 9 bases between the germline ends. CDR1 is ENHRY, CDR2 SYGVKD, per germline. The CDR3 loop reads CAISGARDTEAFF. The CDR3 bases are TGTGCCATCAGTGGGGCCAGGGACACTGAAGCTTTCTTT.

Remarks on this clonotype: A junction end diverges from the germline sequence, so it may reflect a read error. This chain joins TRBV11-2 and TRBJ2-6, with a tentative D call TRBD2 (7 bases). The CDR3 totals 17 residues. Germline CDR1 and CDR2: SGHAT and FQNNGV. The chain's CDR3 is CASSFRGARSGANVMTF. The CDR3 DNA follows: TGTGCCAGCAGCTTCCGGGGGGCTCGGAGTGGGGCCAACGTCATGACTTTC.

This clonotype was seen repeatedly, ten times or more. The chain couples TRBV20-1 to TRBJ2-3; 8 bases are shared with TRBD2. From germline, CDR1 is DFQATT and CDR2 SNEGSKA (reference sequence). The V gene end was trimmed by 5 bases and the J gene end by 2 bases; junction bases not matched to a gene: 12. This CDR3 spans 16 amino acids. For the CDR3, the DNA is TGCAGTGCTGACGAGCGGGAGCGGTACCCCACAGATACGCAGTATTTT. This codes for CSADERERYPTDTQYF.

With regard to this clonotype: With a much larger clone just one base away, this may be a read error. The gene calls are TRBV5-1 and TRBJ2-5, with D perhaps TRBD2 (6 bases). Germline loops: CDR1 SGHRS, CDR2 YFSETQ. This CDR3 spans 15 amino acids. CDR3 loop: CASSLANGRGETRYF. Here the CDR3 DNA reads TGCGCCAGCAGCTTGGCCAACGGGAGAGGAGAGACCCGGTACTTC.

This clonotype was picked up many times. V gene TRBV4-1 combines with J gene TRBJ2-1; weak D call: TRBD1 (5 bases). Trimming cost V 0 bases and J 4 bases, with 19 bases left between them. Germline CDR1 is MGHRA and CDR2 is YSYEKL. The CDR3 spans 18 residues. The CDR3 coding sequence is TGCGCCAGCAGCCAAGATCCCCCCCGACTCCAGGGATACAATGAGCAGTTCTTC. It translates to CASSQDPPRLQGYNEQFF.

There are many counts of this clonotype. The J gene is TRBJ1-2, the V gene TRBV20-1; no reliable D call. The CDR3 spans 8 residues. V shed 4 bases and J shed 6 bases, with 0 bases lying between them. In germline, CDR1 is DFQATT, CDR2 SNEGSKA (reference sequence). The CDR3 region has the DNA TGCAGTGCTAATGGCTACACCTTC. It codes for CSANGYTF.

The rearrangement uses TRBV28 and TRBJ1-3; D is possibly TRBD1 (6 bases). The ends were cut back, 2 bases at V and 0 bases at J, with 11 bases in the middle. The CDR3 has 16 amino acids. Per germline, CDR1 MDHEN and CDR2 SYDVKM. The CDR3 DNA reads TGTGCCAGCAGTTTACCTACAGGGAACTCTGGAAACACCATATATTTT. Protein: CASSLPTGNSGNTIYF.

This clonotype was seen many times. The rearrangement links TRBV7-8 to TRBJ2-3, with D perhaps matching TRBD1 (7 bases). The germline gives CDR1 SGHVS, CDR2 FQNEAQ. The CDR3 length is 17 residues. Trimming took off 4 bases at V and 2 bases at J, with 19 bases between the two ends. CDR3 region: CASSSPQQGGNTDTQYF. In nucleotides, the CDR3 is TGTGCCAGCAGCTCCCCACAGCAGGGGGGCAACACAGATACGCAGTATTTT.

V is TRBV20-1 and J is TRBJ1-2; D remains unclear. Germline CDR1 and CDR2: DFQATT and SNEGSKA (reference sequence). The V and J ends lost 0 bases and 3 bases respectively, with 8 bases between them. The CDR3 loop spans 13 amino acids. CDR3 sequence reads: CSARDLQYYGYTF. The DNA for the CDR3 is TGCAGTGCTAGAGATTTACAGTACTATGGCTACACCTTC.

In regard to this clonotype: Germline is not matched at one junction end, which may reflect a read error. CDR3 DNA sequence: TGCGCCAGCAGTTACCCGAGTAGCGGGATTGGTAATGAGCAGTTCTTC. This encodes CASSYPSSGIGNEQFF. This rearrangement joins TRBV6-5 to TRBJ2-1; 8 bases align to TRBD2. The CDR3 runs to 16 residues. Looked up from germline, CDR1 is MNHEY and CDR2 is SVGAGI.

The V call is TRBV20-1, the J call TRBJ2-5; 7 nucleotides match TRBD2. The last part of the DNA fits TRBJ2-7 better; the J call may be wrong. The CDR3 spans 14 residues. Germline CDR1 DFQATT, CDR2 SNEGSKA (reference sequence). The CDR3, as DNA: TGCAGTGCTAGGGGGTCTAGCGGAGGCTACGAGCAGTACTTC. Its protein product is CSARGSSGGYEQYF.

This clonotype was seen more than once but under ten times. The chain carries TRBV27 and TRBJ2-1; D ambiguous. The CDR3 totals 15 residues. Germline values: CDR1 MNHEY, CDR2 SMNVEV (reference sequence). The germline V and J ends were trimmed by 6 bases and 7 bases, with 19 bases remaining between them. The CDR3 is CASRPQVILRNEQFF. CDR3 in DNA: TGTGCCAGCAGACCCCAGGTTATTCTCCGGAATGAGCAGTTCTTC.